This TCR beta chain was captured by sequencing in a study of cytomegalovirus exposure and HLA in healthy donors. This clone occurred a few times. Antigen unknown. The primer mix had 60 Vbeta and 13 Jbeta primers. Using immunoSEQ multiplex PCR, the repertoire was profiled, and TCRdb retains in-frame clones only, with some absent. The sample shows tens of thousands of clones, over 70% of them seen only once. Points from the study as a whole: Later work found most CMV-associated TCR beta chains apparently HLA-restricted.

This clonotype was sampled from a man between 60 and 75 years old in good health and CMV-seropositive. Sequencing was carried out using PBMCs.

CDR3 coding DNA: TGTGCCACCCGATTCGGGACAGGGGCGAATACGCAGTATTTT. It codes for CATRFGTGANTQYF. V gene TRBV19 combines with J gene TRBJ2-3; TRBD1 matches at 10 bases. Germline CDR1 is LNHDA and CDR2 is SQIVND (reference sequence). The J segment lost 7 bases and the V segment lost 10 bases, leaving 11 bases of the junction unmatched. This CDR3 spans 14 amino acids.